This record covers a single T cell receptor (beta chain). Its antigen is undetermined. The data were obtained in a study of CD8+ T cells in alopecia areata. Overall study: Patients received oral tofacitinib, 5 to 10 mg twice daily, for moderate-to-severe alopecia areata. The drug, tofacitinib, lasted 6 to 18 months, followed by 6 months off drug. Study-wide points: Affected scalp, especially in alopecia totalis/universalis, had a higher clonality than normal scalp did. Scalp data also include sequences from resident alphabeta T cells of normal skin.

Following extraction, RNA underwent reverse transcription to cDNA, which served as the sequencing template. TCRdb keeps only in-frame clones here, not all; method: immunoSEQ multiplex PCR. There are some 150,000 clones in the sample; around 55% occur only once, and approximately 20% lies in the top ten. With 8 bases removed from V and 4 bases from J, the gap between germline ends came to 3 bases. CDR1 is MNHEY, CDR2 SMNVEV, per germline (reference sequence). The CDR3 is 10 residues long. This sequence originates from a human donor with alopecia areata. The V and J genes are TRBV27 and TRBJ1-5, with D hard to call. The source material was CD8+ T cells sorted from blood, sampled at week 0. The CDR3 DNA reads as TGTGCCAGCGGGAATCAGCCCCAGCATTTT. This codes for CASGNQPQHF.